The text below deals with one T cell receptor beta chain. Some clones are missing from TCRdb's copy, which holds only in-frame ones; the method was immunoSEQ multiplex PCR. The profile shows 360,000 or so clones, 90% of them singletons. The sample belongs to a study of blood T cell repertoires in COVID-19. Study summary: The cDNA or gDNA used as material had been derived from T cells, B-cell-depleted T cells, or PBMCs.

The CDR3 consists of 12 residues. Germline CDR1 MNHEY, CDR2 SVGAGI. Unmatched junction bases numbered 1, after V lost 7 bases and J lost 3 bases. The material sequenced was peripheral blood. This TCR was sampled from a man aged 18 to 30 with active or convalescent COVID-19. J is TRBJ1-2 and V is TRBV6-5; 8 bases align to TRBD1. CDR3 region: CASTGQDYGYTF. CDR3 DNA sequence: TGTGCCAGCACGGGACAGGACTATGGCTACACCTTC.